Here is one T cell receptor beta chain with its context. The CDR3 covers 15 residues. Trimming removed 3 bases from V and 9 bases from J; junction bases left unmatched: 9. CDR1 is MDHEN and CDR2 is SYDVKM in the germline V gene. These data originate in a study of shared clonotypes between healthy human individuals. Study in general: Three plates each covered CD4 naive and memory; CD8 naive two, CD8 memory one.

This table comes from immunoSEQ multiplex PCR, and its TCRdb copy is limited to in-frame clones, with some not included. The repertoire holds over 2,000,000 clones, with just over 90% as singletons. Positive CCR7 selection of CD45RO-negative cells yielded the naive CD8 cells, and terminally differentiated effector memory CD45RA+ cells were excluded. The source of this sequence is a man aged 18 to 29 in good health. Some clones in this sample may be carry-over from other donors' samples. The V and J genes are TRBV28 and TRBJ2-1; 9 bases agree with TRBD2. Sample: naive CD8+ T cells from PBMCs. In nucleotides, the CDR3 is TGTGCCAGCAGTTTGTATCGCGGGAGGGCCTTTGAGCAGTTCTTC. It encodes CASSLYRGRAFEQFF.